A selection of T cell receptor beta chains follows, all from one sample in a study of long-term antiretroviral therapy in people with HIV. The assay was immunoSEQ multiplex PCR, and TCRdb's table has in-frame clones only and misses some. Of fewer than 2,000 clones listed, around 88% are singletons. Sequenced material: unsorted PBMCs, taken 0.7 years after starting antiretroviral therapy. The source is a woman between 45 and 60 years old with HIV. Both conserved end residues are part of each CDR3. D genes are given only for firm matches. Size tells how often a clone was seen (once, few, many) or the class of an expanded clone, and some rows leave it out.

J gene: TRBJ1-4; clone size: -; V gene: TRBV7-8; D gene: -; CDR3 protein: CASSNLGGGEKLFF; CDR3 DNA: TGTGCCAGCAGCAATTTAGGGGGTGGGGAAAAACTGTTTTTT
J gene: TRBJ2-3; clone size: -; V gene: TRBV28; D gene: TRBD2; CDR3 protein: CASNSGGTDTQYF; CDR3 DNA: TGTGCCAGCAATAGCGGGGGCACAGATACGCAGTATTTT
J gene: TRBJ2-1; clone size: -; V gene: TRBV5-5; D gene: -; CDR3 protein: CASSPTTVTYNEQFF; CDR3 DNA: TGTGCCAGCAGCCCTACTACAGTTACCTACAATGAGCAGTTCTTC
J gene: TRBJ1-5; clone size: -; V gene: TRBV9; D gene: -; CDR3 protein: CASSVDPNQPQHF; CDR3 DNA: TGTGCCAGCAGCGTGGACCCCAATCAGCCCCAGCATTTT
J gene: TRBJ2-5; clone size: -; V gene: TRBV6-6; D gene: -; CDR3 protein: CASSRDPRETQYF; CDR3 DNA: TGTGCCAGCAGCCGGGACCCTAGGGAGACCCAGTACTTC
J gene: TRBJ1-6; clone size: -; V gene: TRBV5-1; D gene: -; CDR3 protein: CASSSPQGLTDNSPLHF; CDR3 DNA: TGCGCCAGCAGCTCGCCACAGGGACTTACCGATAATTCACCCCTCCACTTT
J gene: TRBJ1-3; clone size: -; V gene: TRBV7-2; D gene: -; CDR3 protein: CASSPGNTIYF; CDR3 DNA: TGTGCCAGCAGCCCTGGAAACACCATATATTTT
J gene: TRBJ2-3; clone size: once; V gene: TRBV12-5; D gene: -; CDR3 protein: CASGLVHDRITDTQYF; CDR3 DNA: TGTGCTAGTGGTTTGGTACACGACAGGATAACAGATACGCAGTATTTT
J gene: TRBJ2-7; clone size: few; V gene: TRBV5-8; D gene: -; CDR3 protein: CASSLGTRREQYF; CDR3 DNA: TGTGCCAGCAGCTTGGGGACCCGGCGCGAGCAGTACTTC
J gene: TRBJ1-1; clone size: once; V gene: TRBV20-1; D gene: -; CDR3 protein: CSAVRRTEAFF; CDR3 DNA: TGCAGTGCTGTTCGACGAACTGAAGCTTTCTTT
J gene: TRBJ1-2; clone size: -; V gene: TRBV19; D gene: -; CDR3 protein: CASRDTGHYGYTF; CDR3 DNA: TGTGCCAGTCGGGATACAGGGCACTATGGCTACACCTTC
J gene: TRBJ2-1; clone size: -; V gene: TRBV4-3; D gene: -; CDR3 protein: CASSPTATRLNEQFF; CDR3 DNA: TGCGCCAGCAGCCCAACCGCGACTAGACTCAATGAGCAGTTCTTC
J gene: TRBJ2-3; clone size: -; V gene: TRBV5-6; D gene: -; CDR3 protein: CASSFSGARTDTQYF; CDR3 DNA: TGTGCCAGCAGCTTTTCTGGAGCCCGAACAGATACGCAGTATTTT
J gene: TRBJ2-1; clone size: -; V gene: TRBV29-1; D gene: -; CDR3 protein: CSVSTGGYNEQFF; CDR3 DNA: TGCAGCGTCTCGACAGGAGGGTACAATGAGCAGTTCTTC
J gene: TRBJ1-2; clone size: -; V gene: TRBV4-2; D gene: -; CDR3 protein: CASSQFDGNYGYTF; CDR3 DNA: TGTGCCAGCAGCCAATTCGACGGCAACTATGGCTACACCTTC
J gene: TRBJ2-1; clone size: -; V gene: TRBV7-6; D gene: TRBD2; CDR3 protein: CASSLGLAGGGEQFF; CDR3 DNA: TGTGCCAGCAGCCTCGGACTAGCGGGGGGGGGTGAGCAGTTCTTC
J gene: TRBJ1-6; clone size: -; V gene: TRBV11-2; D gene: TRBD1; CDR3 protein: CASSRTGGSPLHF; CDR3 DNA: TGTGCCAGCAGCAGGACAGGGGGATCACCCCTCCACTTT
J gene: TRBJ2-5; clone size: -; V gene: TRBV19; D gene: TRBD2; CDR3 protein: CASKTAGGGQETQYF; CDR3 DNA: TGTGCCAGTAAAACAGCGGGGGGGGGACAAGAGACCCAGTACTTC
J gene: TRBJ1-2; clone size: -; V gene: TRBV18; D gene: -; CDR3 protein: CATNKEGAKGYTF; CDR3 DNA: TGTGCCACCAACAAGGAAGGGGCAAAGGGCTACACCTTC
J gene: TRBJ2-2; clone size: -; V gene: TRBV11-3; D gene: TRBD2; CDR3 protein: CASSLEGSGATGELFF; CDR3 DNA: TGTGCCAGCAGCTTAGAAGGAAGCGGGGCGACCGGGGAGCTGTTTTTT
J gene: TRBJ1-1; clone size: -; V gene: TRBV5-5; D gene: TRBD1; CDR3 protein: CASSLATGGTEAFF; CDR3 DNA: TGTGCCAGCAGCTTGGCGACAGGGGGCACTGAAGCTTTCTTT
J gene: TRBJ2-7; clone size: -; V gene: TRBV11-1; D gene: TRBD2; CDR3 protein: CASSWGGRDYEQYF; CDR3 DNA: TGTGCCAGCAGCTGGGGGGGACGGGACTACGAGCAGTACTTC
J gene: TRBJ2-2; clone size: -; V gene: TRBV2; D gene: -; CDR3 protein: CASSEVAGRGTGELFF; CDR3 DNA: TGTGCCAGCAGTGAAGTCGCAGGCCGAGGGACCGGGGAGCTGTTTTTT
J gene: TRBJ1-1; clone size: -; V gene: TRBV6-1; D gene: TRBD1; CDR3 protein: CASSRDRGTEAFF; CDR3 DNA: TGTGCCAGCAGCCGGGACAGGGGGACTGAAGCTTTCTTT
J gene: TRBJ1-1; clone size: once; V gene: TRBV29-1; D gene: TRBD1; CDR3 protein: CSVAPSGQGNTEAFF; CDR3 DNA: TGCAGCGTGGCCCCGTCCGGACAGGGTAACACTGAAGCTTTCTTT
J gene: TRBJ2-3; clone size: -; V gene: TRBV5-1; D gene: -; CDR3 protein: CASSLAEKLAGTDTQYF; CDR3 DNA: TGCGCCAGCAGCTTGGCCGAAAAACTAGCTGGCACAGATACGCAGTATTTT
J gene: TRBJ2-5; clone size: -; V gene: TRBV10-3; D gene: -; CDR3 protein: CAISESGFQETQYF; CDR3 DNA: TGTGCCATCAGTGAGTCGGGGTTTCAAGAGACCCAGTACTTC
J gene: TRBJ2-3; clone size: -; V gene: TRBV10-2; D gene: -; CDR3 protein: CATSPAADTQYF; CDR3 DNA: TGCGCCACATCTCCAGCGGCAGATACGCAGTATTTT
J gene: TRBJ1-1; clone size: -; V gene: TRBV6-6; D gene: -; CDR3 protein: CASSRRGTTEAFF; CDR3 DNA: TGTGCCAGCAGTCGCAGAGGAACGACTGAAGCTTTCTTT
J gene: TRBJ2-5; clone size: -; V gene: TRBV5-6; D gene: -; CDR3 protein: CASSLPEYQETQYF; CDR3 DNA: TGTGCCAGCAGCTTGCCAGAGTACCAAGAGACCCAGTACTTC
J gene: TRBJ2-7; clone size: few; V gene: TRBV9; D gene: TRBD2; CDR3 protein: CASSALVAGAAYEQYF; CDR3 DNA: TGTGCCAGCAGCGCCCTCGTAGCGGGGGCTGCGTACGAGCAGTACTTC
J gene: TRBJ2-1; clone size: -; V gene: TRBV9; D gene: -; CDR3 protein: CASSVAGSEQFF; CDR3 DNA: TGTGCCAGCAGCGTAGCGGGGAGTGAGCAGTTCTTC
J gene: TRBJ2-7; clone size: -; V gene: TRBV4-2; D gene: TRBD2; CDR3 protein: CASSQDRGGLNEQYF; CDR3 DNA: TGTGCCAGCAGCCAAGACCGGGGGGGCCTAAACGAGCAGTACTTC
J gene: TRBJ1-2; clone size: -; V gene: TRBV7-6; D gene: -; CDR3 protein: CASSLVEGGDYGYTF; CDR3 DNA: TGTGCCAGCAGCTTAGTCGAGGGGGGCGACTATGGCTACACCTTC
J gene: TRBJ1-1; clone size: -; V gene: TRBV18; D gene: TRBD1; CDR3 protein: CASSRTGNTEAFF; CDR3 DNA: TGTGCCAGCTCACGGACAGGGAACACTGAAGCTTTCTTT
J gene: TRBJ2-2; clone size: once; V gene: TRBV18; D gene: TRBD2; CDR3 protein: CASSPSALAGVNTGELFF; CDR3 DNA: TGTGCCAGCTCACCATCAGCACTAGCGGGGGTAAACACCGGGGAGCTGTTTTTT
J gene: TRBJ2-7; clone size: -; V gene: TRBV4-1; D gene: -; CDR3 protein: CASSQDAGVREQYF; CDR3 DNA: TGCGCCAGCAGCCAAGATGCAGGCGTGAGAGAGCAGTACTTC